These 3 T cell receptor beta chains came from one sample sequenced in a study of T cells after posttransplantation cyclophosphamide. The protocol was immunoSEQ multiplex PCR, while the TCRdb copy is restricted to in-frame clones and leaves out a portion. Of about 21,000 clones listed, nearly 99% are singletons. Sequenced sample: naive CD8+ T cells sorted from PBMCs. The source of these receptors is a man in his forties in good health, CMV-negative, and a related stem cell transplant donor.

J is TRBJ2-3 and V is TRBV27, with 11 bases that match TRBD2. The CDR3 runs 18 residues. Germline lookup yields CDR1 MNHEY and CDR2 SMNVEV (reference sequence). V was clipped by 1 base and J by 2 bases; unmatched bases: 8. The CDR3 DNA reads as TGTGCCAGCAGTTTATTCGTGGCTAGCGGGAGGTTCACAGATACGCAGTATTTT. The encoded protein is CASSLFVASGRFTDTQYF.

This chain uses TRBV6-5 with TRBJ2-1; TRBD2 matches 7 bases. CDR1 MNHEY and CDR2 SVGAGI come from the germline V gene. The junction had 12 bases not matched to a gene; V was cut back by 6 bases and J by 7 bases. The CDR3 is 15 residues long. In nucleotides, the CDR3 is TGTGCCAGCAGCGACCGGGCGCGGGAGTTAAATGAGCAGTTCTTC. This sequence encodes CASSDRARELNEQFF.

This clone was observed once. This rearrangement joins TRBV28 to TRBJ1-1; TRBD1 might be the D (5 bases). V was shortened by 3 bases and J by 1 base, with 9 bases between the two germline ends. The CDR3 is 14 amino acids. Germline V CDR1 and CDR2: MDHEN, SYDVKM. This CDR3 reads CASSLTETNTEAFF. The CDR3 coding sequence is TGTGCCAGCAGTTTGACAGAGACGAACACTGAAGCTTTCTTT.